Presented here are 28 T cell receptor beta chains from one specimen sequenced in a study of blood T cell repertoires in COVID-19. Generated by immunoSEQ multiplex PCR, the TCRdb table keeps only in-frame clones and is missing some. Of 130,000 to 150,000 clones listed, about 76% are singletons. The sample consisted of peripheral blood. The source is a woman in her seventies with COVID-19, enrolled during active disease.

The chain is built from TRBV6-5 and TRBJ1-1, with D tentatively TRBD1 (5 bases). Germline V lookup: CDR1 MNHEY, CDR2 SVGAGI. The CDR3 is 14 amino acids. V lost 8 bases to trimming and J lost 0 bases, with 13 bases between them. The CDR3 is CASSGGGVNTEAFF. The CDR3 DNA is TGTGCCAGCTCCGGGGGGGGTGTGAACACTGAAGCTTTCTTT.

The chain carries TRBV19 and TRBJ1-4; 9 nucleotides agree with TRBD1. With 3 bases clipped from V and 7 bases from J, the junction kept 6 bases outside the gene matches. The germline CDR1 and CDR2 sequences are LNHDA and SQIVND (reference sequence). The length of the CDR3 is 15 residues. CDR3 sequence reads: CASSIAGTGSEKLFF. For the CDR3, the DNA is TGTGCCAGTAGTATCGCCGGGACAGGGTCTGAAAAACTGTTTTTT. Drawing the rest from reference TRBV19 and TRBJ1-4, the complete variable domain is DGGITQSPKYLFRKEGQNVTLSCEQNLNHDAMYWYRQDPGQGLRLIYYSQIVNDFQKGDIAEGYSVSREKKESFPLTVTSAQKNPTAFYLCASSIAGTGSEKLFFGSGTQLSVL.

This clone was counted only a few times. The CDR3 loop reads CASSLQRGIAYEQYF. The CDR3 DNA reads TGTGCCAGCAGCCTGCAGCGGGGGATAGCCTACGAGCAGTACTTC. This chain joins TRBV3-1 (or the pseudogene TRBV3-2) and TRBJ2-7; TRBD2 matches 8 bases. This CDR3 is built from 15 residues. V shed 4 bases, J shed 2 bases, and the junction held 7 bases outside the gene matches. Germline CDR1 is LGHDT and CDR2 is YNNKEL (reference sequence).

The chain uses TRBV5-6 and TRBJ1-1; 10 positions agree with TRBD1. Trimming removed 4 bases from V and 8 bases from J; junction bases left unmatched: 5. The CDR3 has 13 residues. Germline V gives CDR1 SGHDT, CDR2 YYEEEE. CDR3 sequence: CASSDDRGQEAFF. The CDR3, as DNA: TGTGCCAGCAGCGACGACAGGGGGCAGGAAGCTTTCTTT.

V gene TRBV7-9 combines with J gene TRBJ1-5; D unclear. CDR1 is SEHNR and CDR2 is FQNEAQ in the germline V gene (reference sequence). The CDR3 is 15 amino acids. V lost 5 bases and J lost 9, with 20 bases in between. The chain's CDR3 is CASSGATSGNGPQHF. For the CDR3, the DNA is TGTGCCAGCAGCGGAGCAACTTCGGGGAATGGGCCCCAGCATTTT.

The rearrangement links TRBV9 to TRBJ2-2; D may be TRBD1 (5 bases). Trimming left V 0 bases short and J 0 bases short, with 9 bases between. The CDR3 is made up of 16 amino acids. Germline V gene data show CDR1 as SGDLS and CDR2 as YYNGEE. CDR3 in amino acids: CASSVGGRANTGELFF. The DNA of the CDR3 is TGTGCCAGCAGCGTAGGGGGCAGGGCGAACACCGGGGAGCTGTTTTTT.

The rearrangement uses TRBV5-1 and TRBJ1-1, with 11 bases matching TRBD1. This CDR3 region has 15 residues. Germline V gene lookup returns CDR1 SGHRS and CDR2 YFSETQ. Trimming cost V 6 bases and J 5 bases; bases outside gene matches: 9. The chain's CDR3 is CASTLTGTGGTEAFF. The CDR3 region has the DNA TGCGCCAGCACCCTAACGGGGACAGGGGGAACTGAAGCTTTCTTT.

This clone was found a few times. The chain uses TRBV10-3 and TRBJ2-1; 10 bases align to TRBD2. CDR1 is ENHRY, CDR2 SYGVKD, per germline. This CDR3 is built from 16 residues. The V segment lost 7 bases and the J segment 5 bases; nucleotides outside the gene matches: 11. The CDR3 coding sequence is TGTGCCATCAAGGGGGATACTAGCGGGGTCAACAATGAGCAGTTCTTC. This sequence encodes CAIKGDTSGVNNEQFF.

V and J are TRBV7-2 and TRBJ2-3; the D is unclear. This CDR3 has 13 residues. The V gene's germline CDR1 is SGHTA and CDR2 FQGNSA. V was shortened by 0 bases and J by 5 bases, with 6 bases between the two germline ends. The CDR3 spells CASSLAREDTQYF. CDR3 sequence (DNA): TGTGCCAGCAGCTTAGCGCGTGAAGATACGCAGTATTTT.

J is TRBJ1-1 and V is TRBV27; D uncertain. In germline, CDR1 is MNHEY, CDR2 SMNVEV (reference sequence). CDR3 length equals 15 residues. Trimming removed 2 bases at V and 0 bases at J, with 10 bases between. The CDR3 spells CASSLAANVNTEAFF. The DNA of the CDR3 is TGTGCCAGCAGTTTAGCGGCAAACGTGAACACTGAAGCTTTCTTT.

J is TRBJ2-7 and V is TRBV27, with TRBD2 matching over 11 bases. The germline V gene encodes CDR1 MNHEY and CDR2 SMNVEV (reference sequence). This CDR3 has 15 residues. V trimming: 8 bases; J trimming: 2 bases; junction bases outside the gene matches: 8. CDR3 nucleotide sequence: TGTGCCAGCGGGAAGACTAGCGGGATCCCCTACGAGCAGTACTTC. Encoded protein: CASGKTSGIPYEQYF.

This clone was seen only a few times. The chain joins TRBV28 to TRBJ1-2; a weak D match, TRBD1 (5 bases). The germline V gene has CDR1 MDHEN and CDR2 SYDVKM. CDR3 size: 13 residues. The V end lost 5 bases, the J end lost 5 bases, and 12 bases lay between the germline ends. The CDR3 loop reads CASSLGTVYGYTF. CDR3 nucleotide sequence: TGTGCCAGCAGTCTCGGGACTGTATATGGCTACACCTTC.

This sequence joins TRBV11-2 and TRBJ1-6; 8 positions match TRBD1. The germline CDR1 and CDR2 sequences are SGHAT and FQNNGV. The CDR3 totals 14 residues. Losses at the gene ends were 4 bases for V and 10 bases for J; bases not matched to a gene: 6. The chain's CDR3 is CASSSQGAGSPLHF. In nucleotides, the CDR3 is TGTGCCAGCAGCTCTCAGGGGGCCGGGTCACCCCTCCACTTT.

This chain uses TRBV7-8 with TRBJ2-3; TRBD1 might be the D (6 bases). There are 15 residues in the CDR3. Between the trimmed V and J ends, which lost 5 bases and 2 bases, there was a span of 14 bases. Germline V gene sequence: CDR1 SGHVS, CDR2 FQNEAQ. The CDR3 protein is CASSTDTGHTDTQYF. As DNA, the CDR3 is TGTGCCAGCAGCACCGATACGGGACACACAGATACGCAGTATTTT.

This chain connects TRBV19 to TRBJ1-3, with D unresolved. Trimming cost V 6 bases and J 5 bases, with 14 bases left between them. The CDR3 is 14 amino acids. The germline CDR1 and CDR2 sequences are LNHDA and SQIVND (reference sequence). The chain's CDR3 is CASRREVPRNTIYF. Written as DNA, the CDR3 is TGTGCCAGTAGGAGGGAGGTCCCGAGAAACACCATATATTTT.

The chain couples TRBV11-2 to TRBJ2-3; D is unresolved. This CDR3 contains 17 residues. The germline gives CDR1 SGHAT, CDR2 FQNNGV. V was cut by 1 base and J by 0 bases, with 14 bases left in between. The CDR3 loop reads CASSLGAAYVSTDTQYF. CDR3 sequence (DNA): TGTGCCAGCAGCTTAGGCGCGGCCTACGTTAGCACAGATACGCAGTATTTT.

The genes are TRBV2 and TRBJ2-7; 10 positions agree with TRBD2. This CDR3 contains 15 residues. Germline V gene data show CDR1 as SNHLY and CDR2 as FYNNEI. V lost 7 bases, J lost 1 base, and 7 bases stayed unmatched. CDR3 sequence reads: CASTLLAGVSYEQYF. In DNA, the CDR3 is TGTGCCAGCACCCTCCTAGCGGGGGTTTCCTACGAGCAGTACTTC.

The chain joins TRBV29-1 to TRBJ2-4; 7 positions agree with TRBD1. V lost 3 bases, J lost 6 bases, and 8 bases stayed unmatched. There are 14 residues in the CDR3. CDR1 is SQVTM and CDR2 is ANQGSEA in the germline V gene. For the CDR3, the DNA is TGCAGCGTTGACCTCCCAGGGGGAAGAAACATTCAGTACTTC. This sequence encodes CSVDLPGGRNIQYF.

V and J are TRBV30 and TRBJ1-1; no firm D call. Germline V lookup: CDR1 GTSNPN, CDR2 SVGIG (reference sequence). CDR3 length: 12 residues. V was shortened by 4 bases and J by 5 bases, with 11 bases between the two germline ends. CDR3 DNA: TGTGCCTGGAACGGGCAGCGGACTGAAGCTTTCTTT. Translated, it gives CAWNGQRTEAFF. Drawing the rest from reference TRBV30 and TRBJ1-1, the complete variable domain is SQTIHQWPATLVQPVGSPLSLECTVEGTSNPNLYWYRQAAGRGLQLLFYSVGIGQISSEVPQNLSASRPQDRQFILSSKKLLLSDSGFYLCAWNGQRTEAFFGQGTRLTVV.

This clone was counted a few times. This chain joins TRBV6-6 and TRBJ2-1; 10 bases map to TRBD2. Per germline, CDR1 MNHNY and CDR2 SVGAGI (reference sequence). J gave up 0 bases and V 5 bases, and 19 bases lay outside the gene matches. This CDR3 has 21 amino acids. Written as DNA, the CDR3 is TGTGCCAGCAGTCACCTATCCGGACTAGCGGAATTAACTAGCTCCTACAATGAGCAGTTCTTC. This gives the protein CASSHLSGLAELTSSYNEQFF.

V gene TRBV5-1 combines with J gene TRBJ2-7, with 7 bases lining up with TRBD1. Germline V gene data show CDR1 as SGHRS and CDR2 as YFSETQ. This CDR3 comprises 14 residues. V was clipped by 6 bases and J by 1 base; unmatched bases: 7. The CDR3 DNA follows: TGCGCCAGCACTAGGGGGCCCTCGTCCTACGAGCAGTACTTC. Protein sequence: CASTRGPSSYEQYF.

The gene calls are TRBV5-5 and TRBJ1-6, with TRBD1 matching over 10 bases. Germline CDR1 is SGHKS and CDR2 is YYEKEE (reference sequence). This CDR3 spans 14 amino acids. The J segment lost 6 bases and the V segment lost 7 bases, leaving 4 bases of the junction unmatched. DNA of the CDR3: TGTGCCAGCTTACGGGACAGGGGTAATTCACCCCTCCACTTT. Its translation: CASLRDRGNSPLHF.

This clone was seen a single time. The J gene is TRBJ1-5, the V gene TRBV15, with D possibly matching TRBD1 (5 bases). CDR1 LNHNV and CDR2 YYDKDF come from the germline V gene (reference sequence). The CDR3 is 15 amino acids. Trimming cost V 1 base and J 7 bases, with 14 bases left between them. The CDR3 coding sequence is TGTGCCACCAGCAGAGCGACAGTAAGGGCCCAGCCCCAGCATTTT. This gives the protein CATSRATVRAQPQHF.

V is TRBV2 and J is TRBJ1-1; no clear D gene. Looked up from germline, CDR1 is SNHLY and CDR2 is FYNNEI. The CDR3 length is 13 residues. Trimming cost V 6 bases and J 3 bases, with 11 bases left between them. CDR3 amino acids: CASRKTSYTEAFF. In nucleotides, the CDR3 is TGTGCCAGCAGGAAGACATCGTACACTGAAGCTTTCTTT.

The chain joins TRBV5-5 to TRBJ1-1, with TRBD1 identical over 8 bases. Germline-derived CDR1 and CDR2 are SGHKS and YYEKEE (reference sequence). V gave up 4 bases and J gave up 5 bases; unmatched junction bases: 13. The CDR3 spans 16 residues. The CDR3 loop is CASSPGQDRVGTEAFF. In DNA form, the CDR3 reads TGTGCCAGCAGCCCGGGACAGGATAGAGTTGGTACTGAAGCTTTCTTT.

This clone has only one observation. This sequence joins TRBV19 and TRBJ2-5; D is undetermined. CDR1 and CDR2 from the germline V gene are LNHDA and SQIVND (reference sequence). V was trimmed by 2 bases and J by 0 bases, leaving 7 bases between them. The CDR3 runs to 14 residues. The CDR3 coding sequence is TGTGCCAGTAGTATATTGGCGGACCAAGAGACCCAGTACTTC. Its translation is CASSILADQETQYF. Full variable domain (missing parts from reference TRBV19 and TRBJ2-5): DGGITQSPKYLFRKEGQNVTLSCEQNLNHDAMYWYRQDPGQGLRLIYYSQIVNDFQKGDIAEGYSVSREKKESFPLTVTSAQKNPTAFYLCASSILADQETQYFGPGTRLLVL.

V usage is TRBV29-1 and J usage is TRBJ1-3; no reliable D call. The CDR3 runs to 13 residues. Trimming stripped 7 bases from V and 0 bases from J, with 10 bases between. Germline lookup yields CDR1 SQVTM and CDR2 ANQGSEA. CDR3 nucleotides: TGCAGCGGCCGGGAAGCCTCTGGAAACACCATATATTTT. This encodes CSGREASGNTIYF.

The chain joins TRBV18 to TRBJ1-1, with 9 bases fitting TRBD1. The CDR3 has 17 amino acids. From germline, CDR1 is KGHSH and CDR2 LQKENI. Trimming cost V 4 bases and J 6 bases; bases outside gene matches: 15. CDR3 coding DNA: TGTGCCAGCTCACTACCAAATCCCACAGGGGGCAAGGCTGAAGCTTTCTTT. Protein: CASSLPNPTGGKAEAFF.